This T cell receptor beta chain originates from a study of blood T cells in healthy people across ages. Looking at the study overall: Every two T cells gave about one barcoded beta molecule via template switching.

Trimming took 0 bases from V and 5 from J, leaving 11 bases between them. CDR3 length: 14 amino acids. Germline V gives CDR1 SGHRS, CDR2 YFSETQ. This clonotype was observed a handful of times. A sample-barcoded 5' primer and a J-beta primer mix were used in a second PCR of about 7 to 11 cycles. TCRdb redid the calling of the 5' RACE reads with MiXCR, one entry per CDR3 protein. The sample lists over 600,000 distinct CDR3 sequences, roughly 56% occurring once. The chain uses TRBV5-1 and TRBJ2-5; D not certain. The receptor's source is a man aged 35 to 55 in good health. Sequences were obtained from blood. The CDR3 is CASSLVAQVETQYF. CDR3 sequence (DNA): TGCGCCAGCAGCTTGGTTGCCCAGGTGGAGACCCAGTACTTC.